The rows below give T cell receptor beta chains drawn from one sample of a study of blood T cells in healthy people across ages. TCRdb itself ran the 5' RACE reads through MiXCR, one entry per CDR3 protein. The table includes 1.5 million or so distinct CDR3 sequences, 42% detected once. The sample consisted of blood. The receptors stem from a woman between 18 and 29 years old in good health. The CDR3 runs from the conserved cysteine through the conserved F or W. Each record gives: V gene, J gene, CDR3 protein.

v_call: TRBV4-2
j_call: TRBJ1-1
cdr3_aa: CASSQEYRVVGTEAFF

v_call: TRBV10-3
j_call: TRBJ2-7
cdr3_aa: CAITQDKAYEQYF

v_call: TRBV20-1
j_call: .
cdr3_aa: CSASSAGRQETQYF

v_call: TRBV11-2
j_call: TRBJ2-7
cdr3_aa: CASSPGGGNEQYF

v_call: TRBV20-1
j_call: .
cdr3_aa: CSASTGTGDEQYF

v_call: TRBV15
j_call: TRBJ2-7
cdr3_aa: CATSPGEETRYF

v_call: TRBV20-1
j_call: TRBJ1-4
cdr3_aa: CSANLDGATNEKLFF

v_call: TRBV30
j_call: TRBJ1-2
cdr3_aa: CAWSVRRDRGYTF

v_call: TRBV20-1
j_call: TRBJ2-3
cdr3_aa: CSADSRTSGDTDTQYF

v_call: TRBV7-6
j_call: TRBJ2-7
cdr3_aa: CASSSIQTGPYEQYF

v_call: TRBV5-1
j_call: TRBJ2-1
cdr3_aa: CASSLYRSGLGNNEQFF

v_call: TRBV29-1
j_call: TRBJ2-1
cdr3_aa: CKSGRAYNEQFF

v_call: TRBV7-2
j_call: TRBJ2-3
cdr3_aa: CASSQRGAVDTQYF

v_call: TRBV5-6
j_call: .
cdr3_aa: CASSTTGRIYEQYF

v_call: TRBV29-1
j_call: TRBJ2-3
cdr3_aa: CSVDERGSADTQYF

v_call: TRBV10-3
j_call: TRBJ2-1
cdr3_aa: CAITQGAGGPFDEQFF

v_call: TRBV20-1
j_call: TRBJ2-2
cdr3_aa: CSARFETSGGSYTGELFF

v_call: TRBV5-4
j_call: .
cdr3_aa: CASSWGQGAETQYF

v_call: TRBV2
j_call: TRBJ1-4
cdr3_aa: CASRGGRTNEKLFF

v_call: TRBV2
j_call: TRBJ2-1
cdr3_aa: CASKTGEWNNEQFF

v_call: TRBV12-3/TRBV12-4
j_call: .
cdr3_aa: CASSKGSGGIRETQYF

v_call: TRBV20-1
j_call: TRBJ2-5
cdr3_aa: CTRARQETQYF

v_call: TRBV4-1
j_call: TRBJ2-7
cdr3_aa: CASSQEGTESYEQYF

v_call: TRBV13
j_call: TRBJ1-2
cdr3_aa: CASSDPRKGETYGYTF

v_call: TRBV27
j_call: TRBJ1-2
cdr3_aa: CASSPRFGGTYGYTF

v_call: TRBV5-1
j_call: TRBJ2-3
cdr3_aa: CASSWGTSGGFTDTQYF

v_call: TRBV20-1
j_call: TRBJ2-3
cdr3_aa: CSARLAGAPTDTQYF

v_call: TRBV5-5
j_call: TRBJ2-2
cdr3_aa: CASSLQGPGELFF

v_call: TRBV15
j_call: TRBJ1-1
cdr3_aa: CATSRGQMNTEAFF

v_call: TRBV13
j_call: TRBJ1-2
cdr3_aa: CASSLSGWGSADYGYTF

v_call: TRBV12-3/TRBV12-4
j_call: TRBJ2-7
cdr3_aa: CASNHGGGLYEQYF

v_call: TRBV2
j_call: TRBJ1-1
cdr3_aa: CASSPVRPEAFF

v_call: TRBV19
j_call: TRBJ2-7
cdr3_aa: CASSPRVRDNHLRAQYF

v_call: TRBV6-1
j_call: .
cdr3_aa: CASTSGTGVYEQYF

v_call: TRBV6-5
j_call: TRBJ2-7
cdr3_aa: CASTGTSPSYEQYF

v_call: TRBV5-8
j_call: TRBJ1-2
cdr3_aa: CASSWPGSEYGYTF

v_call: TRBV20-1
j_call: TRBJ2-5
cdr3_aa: CSARELPAETQYF

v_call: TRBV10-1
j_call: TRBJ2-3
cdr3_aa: CASSRASGRGADTQYF

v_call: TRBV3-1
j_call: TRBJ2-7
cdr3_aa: CASSPRTAGEQYF

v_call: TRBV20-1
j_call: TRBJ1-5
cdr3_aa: CSARVGHSNQPQHF

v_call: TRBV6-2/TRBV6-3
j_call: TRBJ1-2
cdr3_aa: CASRDGYGYTF

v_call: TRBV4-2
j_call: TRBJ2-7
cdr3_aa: CASSQSGRDSYEQYF

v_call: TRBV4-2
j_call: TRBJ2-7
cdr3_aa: CASSPLTGTGLSSYEQYF

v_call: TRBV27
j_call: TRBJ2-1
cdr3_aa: CASSLAWEPLSYNEQFF

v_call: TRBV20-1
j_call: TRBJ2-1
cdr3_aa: CSAPNGGSSYNEQFF

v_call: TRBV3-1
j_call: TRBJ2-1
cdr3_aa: CASQPRGGGGEQFF

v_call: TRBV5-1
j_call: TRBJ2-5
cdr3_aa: CASSLDAGSETQYF

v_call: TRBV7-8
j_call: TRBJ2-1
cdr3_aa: CASSGTGGWNEQFF

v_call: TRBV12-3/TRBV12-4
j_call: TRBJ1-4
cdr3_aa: CASRTGQGRSEKLFF

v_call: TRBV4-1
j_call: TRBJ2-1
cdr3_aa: CASSQDGAGRSYNEQFF

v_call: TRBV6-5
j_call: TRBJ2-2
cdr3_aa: CASGHPLRGGELFF

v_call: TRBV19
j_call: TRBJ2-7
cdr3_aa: CASMGQGPLDSYEQYF

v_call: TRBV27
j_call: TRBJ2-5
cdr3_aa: CASSLTAIQETQYF

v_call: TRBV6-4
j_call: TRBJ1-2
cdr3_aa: CASSDSGTGPSFGYTF

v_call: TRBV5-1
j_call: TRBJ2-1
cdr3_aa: CASSFSGGRSSYNEEFF

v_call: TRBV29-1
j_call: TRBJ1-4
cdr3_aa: CSVFRGAGEKLFF

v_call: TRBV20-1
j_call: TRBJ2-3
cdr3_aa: CSASPSGTDTQYF

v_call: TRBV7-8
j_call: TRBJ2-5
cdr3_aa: CASSVSTSGGQETQYF

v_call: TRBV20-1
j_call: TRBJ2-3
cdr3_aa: CSAREISGKATDTQYF